The TCR beta chain under discussion was sequenced for a study of CD8+CD57+ T cells in acquired aplastic anemia. About this clonotype: Its antigen remains unidentified.

The CDR3 extends over 17 amino acids. Germline trimming cut 0 bases from V and 9 bases from J; bases unmatched to any gene: 15. Germline V gene data show CDR1 as DFQATT and CDR2 as SNEGSKA (reference sequence). Genomic DNA was employed as the template in profiling TCR beta VDJ and CDR3. TCRdb analysed the reads with MiXCR anew, one entry per CDR3 protein. Among roughly 280,000 distinct CDR3 sequences listed, about three fifths were seen once. Findings of the study overall: Found in both controls and patients were some 31 CD8+ CDR3 sequences.

All patients picked for sequencing had shown, by flow cytometry, an expansion of CD8+CD57+ cells. V usage is TRBV20-1 and J usage is TRBJ2-1, with TRBD2 identical over 9 bases. Sequenced input: sorted CD4+, CD8+, or CD8+CD57+ T cells (not recorded which) from PBMCs. This receptor was identified in a human donor with aplastic anemia. In nucleotides, the CDR3 is TGCAGTGCTAGAGATGATTCGGTGCTAGCGGGAAGATCTGAGCAGTTCTTC. This sequence encodes CSARDDSVLAGRSEQFF.